These T cell receptor beta chains were read from a single sample in a study of T cell repertoires in cytomegalovirus infection. Which antigens these TCRs recognize remains unknown. Via MiXCR, TCRdb re-called the reads, giving one row per CDR3 protein. The data contain a few hundred thousand distinct CDR3 sequences, roughly 34% of them seen just once; the ten biggest clones take up roughly 14%. This specimen consisted of cultured PBMCs, obtained from culture after CMV antigen stimulation. The receptors here all came from a human donor in good health (CMV status not recorded). Some clones in this sample may be carry-over from other donors' samples. The CDR3 runs from the conserved cysteine through the conserved F or W. A D gene is named only where the DNA matches it firmly. Expanded clones get a size class; other rows say once, few or many, or leave the size out.

CDR3nt | CDR3aa | abundance | v_gene | d_gene | j_gene
TGCAGTGCTAGAGGACAGGGCCCGCAGTATTTT | CSARGQGPQYF | . | TRBV20-1 | TRBD1 | TRBJ2-3
TGTGCCAGCAGTTTAAGCTGGGGGGGCCTCTACGAGCAGTACTTC | CASSLSWGGLYEQYF | few | TRBV27 | . | TRBJ2-7
TGTGCCAGCAGCCCTTGGACTAGCGGGAGTAGTGAGCAGTTCTTC | CASSPWTSGSSEQFF | . | TRBV4-2 | TRBD2 | TRBJ2-1
TGTGCCAGCAGTTTGAACAGGCTTCAAGAGACCCAGTACTTC | CASSLNRLQETQYF | . | TRBV6-5 | . | TRBJ2-5
TGTGCCAGCAGCTCCGAGATAAATTCACCCCTCCACTTT | CASSSEINSPLHF | . | TRBV7-2 | . | TRBJ1-6
TGTGCCAGCAGCCCCGACAGAGTCTATGGCTACACCTTC | CASSPDRVYGYTF | many | TRBV7-2 | . | TRBJ1-2
TGTGCCAGCAGATACAGGGGGGGGAACACTGAAGCTTTCTTT | CASRYRGGNTEAFF | . | TRBV2 | TRBD1 | TRBJ1-1
TGTGCCAGCAGTCCCTCGGCAGATACGCAGTATTTT | CASSPSADTQYF | many | TRBV6-1 | . | TRBJ2-3
TGCGCCAGCAGCCAAGAGAGGACAGATATGAACACTGAAGCTTTCTTT | CASSQERTDMNTEAFF | once | TRBV4-1 | . | TRBJ1-1
TGTGCCAGCAGTGATCCCGGGAGAGGGTCCTACGAGCAGTACTTC | CASSDPGRGSYEQYF | . | TRBV2 | . | TRBJ2-7
TGTGCCAGCAGCTTTGACAGCAGCAATCAGCCCCAGCATTTT | CASSFDSSNQPQHF | many | TRBV7-9 | . | TRBJ1-5
TGTGCCAGCAGGGATAACAATGAGCAGTTCTTC | CASRDNNEQFF | few | TRBV6-1 | . | TRBJ2-1
TGCGCCAGCAGCCAGAGACCTTCATTTGGGACAGATACGCAGTATTTT | CASSQRPSFGTDTQYF | few | TRBV4-1 | . | TRBJ2-3
TGTGCCAGCAGTGCCGGACTCGATCAGCGGACTCTTTACAATGAGCAGTTCTTC | CASSAGLDQRTLYNEQFF | . | TRBV28 | . | TRBJ2-1